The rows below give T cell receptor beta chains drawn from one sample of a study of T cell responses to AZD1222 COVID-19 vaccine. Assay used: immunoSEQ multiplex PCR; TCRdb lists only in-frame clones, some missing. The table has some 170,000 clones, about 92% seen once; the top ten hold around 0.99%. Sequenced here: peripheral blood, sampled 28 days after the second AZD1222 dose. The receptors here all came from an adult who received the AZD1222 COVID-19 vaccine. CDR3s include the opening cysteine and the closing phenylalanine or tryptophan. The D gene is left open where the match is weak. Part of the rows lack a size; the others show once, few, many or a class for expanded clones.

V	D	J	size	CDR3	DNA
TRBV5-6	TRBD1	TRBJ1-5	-	CASSSLRGPGQPQHF	TGTGCCAGCAGCTCCCTCAGGGGGCCAGGACAGCCCCAGCATTTT
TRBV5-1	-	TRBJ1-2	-	CASSLEMGKNYGYTF	TGCGCCAGCAGCTTGGAAATGGGCAAAAACTATGGCTACACCTTC
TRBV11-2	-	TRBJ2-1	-	CASSLVRGTRGHEQFF	TGTGCCAGCAGCTTAGTTCGGGGTACTCGCGGGCATGAGCAGTTCTTC
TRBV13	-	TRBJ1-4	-	CASSLRSGSGKLFF	TGTGCCAGCAGCTTGAGGTCAGGCTCCGGGAAACTGTTTTTT
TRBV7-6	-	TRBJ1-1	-	CASSTGQLNTEAFF	TGTGCCAGCAGCACGGGACAACTGAACACTGAAGCTTTCTTT
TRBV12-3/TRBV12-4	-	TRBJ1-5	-	CASSRLAGSQHF	TGTGCCAGCAGCCGCCTTGCGGGGTCCCAGCATTTT
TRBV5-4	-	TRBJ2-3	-	CASSLDSSTDTQYF	TGTGCCAGCAGCTTGGACAGTAGCACAGATACGCAGTATTTT
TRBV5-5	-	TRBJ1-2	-	CASSLVAGLSGYTF	TGTGCCAGCAGCTTGGTGGCAGGGCTTAGCGGCTACACCTTC
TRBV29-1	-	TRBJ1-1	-	CSVGPTTGNTEAFF	TGCAGCGTTGGACCCACTACAGGGAACACTGAAGCTTTCTTT
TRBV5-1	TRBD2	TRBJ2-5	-	CASSLLAGDETQYF	TGCGCCAGCAGCCTACTAGCGGGGGACGAGACCCAGTACTTC
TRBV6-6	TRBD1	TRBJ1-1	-	CASSPGQVRTEAFF	TGTGCCAGCAGTCCCGGACAGGTTCGAACTGAAGCTTTCTTT
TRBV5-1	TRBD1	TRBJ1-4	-	CASSRDRGNEKLFF	TGCGCCAGCAGCCGCGACAGGGGGAATGAAAAACTGTTTTTT
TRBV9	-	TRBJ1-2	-	CASSVEGNADYGYTF	TGTGCCAGCAGCGTAGAGGGTAACGCGGACTATGGCTACACCTTC
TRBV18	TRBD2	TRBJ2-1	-	CASSPGLAGDNEQFF	TGTGCCAGCTCACCAGGGCTAGCGGGGGACAATGAGCAGTTCTTC
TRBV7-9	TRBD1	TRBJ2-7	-	CASSFGQGATYEQYF	TGTGCCAGCAGTTTTGGACAGGGGGCGACCTACGAGCAGTACTTC
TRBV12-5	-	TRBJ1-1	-	CASGFQNTEAFF	TGTGCTAGTGGTTTCCAGAACACTGAAGCTTTCTTT
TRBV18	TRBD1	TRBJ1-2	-	CASSPIGAGGVYGYTF	TGTGCCAGCTCACCAATTGGGGCAGGGGGCGTCTATGGCTACACCTTC
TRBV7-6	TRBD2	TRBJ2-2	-	CASSTGWLGTSGGKTGELFF	TGTGCCAGCAGCACCGGATGGCTCGGGACTAGCGGGGGGAAGACCGGGGAGCTGTTTTTT
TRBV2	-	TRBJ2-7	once	CASVGIIEAYEQYF	TGTGCCAGCGTGGGGATAATCGAGGCCTACGAGCAGTACTTC
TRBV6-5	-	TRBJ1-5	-	CASRASYSNQPQHF	TGTGCCAGCAGGGCTAGCTATAGCAATCAGCCCCAGCATTTT
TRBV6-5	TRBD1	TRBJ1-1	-	CASNLGQGGAEAFF	TGTGCCAGCAACCTGGGACAGGGGGGAGCTGAAGCTTTCTTT
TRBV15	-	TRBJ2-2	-	CATSRVSYTGELFF	TGTGCCACCAGCAGAGTTTCGTACACCGGGGAGCTGTTTTTT
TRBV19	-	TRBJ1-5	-	CASSLDPDQPQHF	TGTGCCAGTAGCCTCGACCCCGATCAGCCCCAGCATTTT
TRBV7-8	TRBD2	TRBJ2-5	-	CASSRVSSGQETQYF	TGTGCCAGCAGCCGAGTGTCTAGCGGACAAGAGACCCAGTACTTC
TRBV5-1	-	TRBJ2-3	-	CASSLGGYTDTQYF	TGCGCCAGCAGCTTAGGGGGTTACACAGATACGCAGTATTTT
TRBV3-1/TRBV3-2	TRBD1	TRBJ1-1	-	CASSQDGTGGSAFF	TGTGCCAGCAGCCAAGACGGGACAGGGGGCTCAGCTTTCTTT
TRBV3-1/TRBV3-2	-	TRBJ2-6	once	CASSGWPGANVLTF	TGTGCCAGCAGCGGCTGGCCAGGGGCCAACGTCCTGACTTTC
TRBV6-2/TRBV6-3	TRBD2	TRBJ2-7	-	CASSLLSGAYEQYF	TGTGCCAGCAGCTTACTTAGCGGGGCCTACGAGCAGTACTTC
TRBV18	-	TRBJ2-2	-	CASSPDVLGELFF	TGTGCCAGCTCACCTGATGTTCTCGGGGAGCTGTTTTTT
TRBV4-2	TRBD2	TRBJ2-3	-	CASSDGTSGDTQYF	TGTGCCAGCAGCGACGGGACTAGCGGGGATACGCAGTATTTT
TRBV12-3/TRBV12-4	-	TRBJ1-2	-	CASSLWGEDGYTF	TGTGCCAGCAGTTTATGGGGCGAGGATGGCTACACCTTC
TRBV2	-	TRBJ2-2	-	CASQRLQGTNTGELFF	TGTGCCAGCCAGCGACTACAGGGCACGAACACCGGGGAGCTGTTTTTT
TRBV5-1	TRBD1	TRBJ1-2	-	CASSLGQGNYGYTF	TGCGCCAGCAGCTTGGGACAGGGGAACTATGGCTACACCTTC
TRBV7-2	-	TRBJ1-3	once	CASSLDRQGGSGNTIYF	TGTGCCAGCAGCTTAGACCGTCAGGGCGGCTCTGGAAACACCATATATTTT
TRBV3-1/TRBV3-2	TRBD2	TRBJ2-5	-	CASSHNLAGGPLRETQYF	TGTGCCAGCAGCCATAATCTAGCGGGGGGGCCTTTGCGAGAGACCCAGTACTTC
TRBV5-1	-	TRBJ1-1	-	CASSLDRLDTEAFF	TGCGCCAGCAGCTTGGACAGACTGGACACTGAAGCTTTCTTT
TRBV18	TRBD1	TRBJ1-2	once	CASSPGQLQGYTF	TGTGCCAGCTCACCGGGACAGCTTCAGGGCTACACCTTC
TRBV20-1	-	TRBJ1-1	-	CSASKGQLREAFF	TGCAGTGCTAGTAAGGGGCAGCTTCGTGAAGCTTTCTTT
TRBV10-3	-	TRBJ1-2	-	CAITGGEAVNYGYTF	TGTGCCATCACCGGGGGAGAGGCTGTTAACTATGGCTACACCTTC
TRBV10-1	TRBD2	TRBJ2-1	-	CASSDTGGLAASNEQFF	TGCGCCAGCAGTGACACCGGTGGACTAGCGGCCTCCAATGAGCAGTTCTTC
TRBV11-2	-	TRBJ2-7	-	CASSLDRRYEQYF	TGTGCCAGCAGCTTAGATCGACGGTACGAGCAGTACTTC
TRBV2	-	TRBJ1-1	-	CASSEPGAHAFF	TGTGCCAGCAGTGAGCCAGGGGCCCACGCTTTCTTT
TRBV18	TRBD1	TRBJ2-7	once	CASSPKAGGASYEQYF	TGTGCCAGCTCACCAAAGGCAGGGGGCGCGTCTTACGAGCAGTACTTC
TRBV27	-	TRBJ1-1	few	CASSFLQGNTEAFF	TGTGCCAGCAGTTTTCTGCAGGGGAACACTGAAGCTTTCTTT
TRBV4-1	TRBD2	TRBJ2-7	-	CASSQETRVSGTRRYEQYF	TGCGCCAGCAGCCAAGAAACCAGGGTTTCCGGGACTAGAAGGTACGAGCAGTACTTC
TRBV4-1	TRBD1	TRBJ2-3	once	CASSYFDRGPATDTQYF	TGCGCCAGCAGCTACTTCGACAGGGGGCCGGCCACAGATACGCAGTATTTT
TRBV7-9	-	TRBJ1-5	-	CASSLGRSTRDSNQPQHF	TGTGCCAGCAGCTTAGGCCGATCAACCCGCGATAGCAATCAGCCCCAGCATTTT
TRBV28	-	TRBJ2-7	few	CASKSSTYEQYF	TGTGCCAGCAAGAGCAGCACCTACGAGCAGTACTTC
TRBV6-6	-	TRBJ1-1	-	CASRSEHMNTEAFF	TGTGCCAGCAGGTCGGAGCACATGAACACTGAAGCTTTCTTT
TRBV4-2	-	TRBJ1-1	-	CASRQDVLRNTEAFF	TGTGCCAGCAGGCAAGATGTGCTAAGGAACACTGAAGCTTTCTTT
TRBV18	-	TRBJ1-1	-	CASSRPYVTEAFF	TGTGCCAGCTCACGGCCTTACGTCACTGAAGCTTTCTTT
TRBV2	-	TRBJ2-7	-	CASSIGYYEQYF	TGTGCCAGCAGTATAGGTTACTACGAGCAGTACTTC
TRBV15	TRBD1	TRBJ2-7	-	CATSRDGTGDYEQYF	TGTGCCACCAGCAGAGATGGGACAGGGGATTACGAGCAGTACTTC